This section outlines one T cell receptor beta chain sequence together with its context. This record comes from a study of identical twins. A single record per CDR3 protein comes from TCRdb applying MiXCR to the 5' RACE reads. Of some 630,000 distinct CDR3 sequences in the sample, around 7.5% were seen once. This CDR3 region has 13 residues. CDR1 SGHTA and CDR2 FQGTGA come from the germline V gene. With 5 bases clipped from V and 8 bases from J, the junction kept 5 bases outside the gene matches. This same sample was also part of a study on yellow fever vaccine responses in identical twins.

The TCR originated in a woman aged 18-29 years in good health. Sequenced input: PBMCs. The chain uses TRBV7-3 and TRBJ2-1, with 8 bases identical to TRBD1. CDR3 sequence: CASSMDRVDEQFF. CDR3 nucleotides: TGTGCCAGCAGCATGGACAGGGTGGATGAGCAGTTCTTC.